This T cell receptor beta chain emerged from a study of a mutant IDH1 vaccine in newly diagnosed glioma. Study-level information: The study started vaccination 4-6 weeks after radiotherapy alone, or with temozolomide cycles. It was at week 35 that visit V12 occurred, and at week 47 that visit V13 did.

The CDR3 has 12 amino acids. Trimming took off 7 bases at V and 6 bases at J, with 11 bases between the two ends. In germline, CDR1 is SGDLS, CDR2 YYNGEE. The study's findings and limits: A vaccine-induced immune response developed in 93.3% of the patients.

As concerns this clone: The antigen remains unidentified.

Here immunoSEQ multiplex PCR was the method, and the copy in TCRdb shows in-frame clones only, minus some. The table lists tens of thousands of clones, around nine tenths of them singletons. Time point defined: week 35, safety follow-up. Alongside topical imiquimod, each dose of vaccine comprised 300 ug of mutant IDH1 20-mer peptide. The sequencing here drew on PBMCs, taken from a glioma patient whose treatment included an IDH1 peptide vaccine. The TCR comes from a young man with glioma. This chain joins TRBV9 and TRBJ2-4; no clear D gene. CDR3 region: CASEGGANIQYF. As DNA, the CDR3 is TGTGCCAGCGAAGGCGGCGCAAACATTCAGTACTTC.